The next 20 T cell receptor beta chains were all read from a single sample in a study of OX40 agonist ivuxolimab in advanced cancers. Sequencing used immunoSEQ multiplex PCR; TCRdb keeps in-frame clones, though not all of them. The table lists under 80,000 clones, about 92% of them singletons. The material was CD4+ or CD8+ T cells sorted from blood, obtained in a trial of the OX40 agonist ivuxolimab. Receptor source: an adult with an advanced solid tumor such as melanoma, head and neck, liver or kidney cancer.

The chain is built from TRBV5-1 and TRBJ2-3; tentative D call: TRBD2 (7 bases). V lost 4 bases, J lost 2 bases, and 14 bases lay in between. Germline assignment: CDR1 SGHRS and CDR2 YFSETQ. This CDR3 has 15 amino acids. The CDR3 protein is CASSQGGGNTDTQYF. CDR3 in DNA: TGCGCCAGCAGCCAAGGGGGAGGGAACACAGATACGCAGTATTTT.

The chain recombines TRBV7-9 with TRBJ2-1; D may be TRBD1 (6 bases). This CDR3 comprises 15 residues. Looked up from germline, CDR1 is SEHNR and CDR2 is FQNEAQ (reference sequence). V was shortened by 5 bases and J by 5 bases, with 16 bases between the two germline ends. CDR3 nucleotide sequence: TGTGCCAGCAGCCCTGACAGGCGCCTCAACAATGAGCAGTTCTTC. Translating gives CASSPDRRLNNEQFF. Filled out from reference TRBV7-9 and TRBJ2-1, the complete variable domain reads DTGVSQNPRHKITKRGQNVTFRCDPISEHNRLYWYRQTLGQGPEFLTYFQNEAQLEKSRLLSDRFSAERPKGSFSTLEIQRTEQGDSAMYLCASSPDRRLNNEQFFGPGTRLTVL.

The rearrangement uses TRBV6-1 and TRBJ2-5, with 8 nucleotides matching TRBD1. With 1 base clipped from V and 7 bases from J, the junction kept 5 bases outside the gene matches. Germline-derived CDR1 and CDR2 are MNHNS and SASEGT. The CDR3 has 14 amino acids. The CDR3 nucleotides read TGTGCCAGCAGTGAAGGGACAGGGTGGGGGACCCAGTACTTC. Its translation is CASSEGTGWGTQYF.

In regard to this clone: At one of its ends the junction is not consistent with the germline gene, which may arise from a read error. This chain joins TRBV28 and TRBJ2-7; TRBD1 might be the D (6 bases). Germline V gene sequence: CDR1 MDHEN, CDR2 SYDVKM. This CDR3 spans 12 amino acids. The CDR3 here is CASSLDRSSRRW. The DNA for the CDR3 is TGTGCCAGCAGTCTAGACAGGTCCTCTCGCCGGTGG.

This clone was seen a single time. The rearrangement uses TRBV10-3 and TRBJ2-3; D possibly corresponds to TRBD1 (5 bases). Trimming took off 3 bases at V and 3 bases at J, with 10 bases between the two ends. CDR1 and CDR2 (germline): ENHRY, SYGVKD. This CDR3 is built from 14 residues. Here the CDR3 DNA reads TGTGCCATCAGTGACAGGGTCGGGACAGATACGCAGTATTTT. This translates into CAISDRVGTDTQYF.

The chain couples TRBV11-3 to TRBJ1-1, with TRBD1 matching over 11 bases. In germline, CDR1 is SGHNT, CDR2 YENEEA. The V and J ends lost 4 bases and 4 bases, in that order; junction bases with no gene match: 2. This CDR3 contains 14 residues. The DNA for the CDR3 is TGTGCCAGCAGCTACGGACAGGGGGCCACTGAAGCTTTCTTT. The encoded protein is CASSYGQGATEAFF.

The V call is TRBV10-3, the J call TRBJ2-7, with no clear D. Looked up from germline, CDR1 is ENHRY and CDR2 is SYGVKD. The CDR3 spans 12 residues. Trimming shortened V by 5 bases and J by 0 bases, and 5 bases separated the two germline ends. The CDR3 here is CAISYSSYEQYF. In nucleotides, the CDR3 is TGTGCCATCAGTTATAGCTCCTACGAGCAGTACTTC.

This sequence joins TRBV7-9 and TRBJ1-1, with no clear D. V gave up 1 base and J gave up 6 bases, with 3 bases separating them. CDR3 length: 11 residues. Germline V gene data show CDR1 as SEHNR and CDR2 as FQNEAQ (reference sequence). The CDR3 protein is CASSLGSEAFF. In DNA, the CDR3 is TGTGCCAGCAGCTTAGGTTCTGAAGCTTTCTTT.

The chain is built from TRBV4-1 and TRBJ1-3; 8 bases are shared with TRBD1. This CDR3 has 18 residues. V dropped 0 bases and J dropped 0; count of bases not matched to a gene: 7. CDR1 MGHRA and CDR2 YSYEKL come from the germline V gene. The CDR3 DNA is TGCGCCAGCAGCCAAGATCGGGTGGGGACAGGCTCTGGAAACACCATATATTTT. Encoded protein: CASSQDRVGTGSGNTIYF.

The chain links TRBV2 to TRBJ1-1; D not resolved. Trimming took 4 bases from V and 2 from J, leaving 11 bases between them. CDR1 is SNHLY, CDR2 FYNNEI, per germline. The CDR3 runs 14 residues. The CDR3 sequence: CASSVTFTNTEAFF. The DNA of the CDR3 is TGTGCCAGCAGTGTCACCTTCACAAACACTGAAGCTTTCTTT.

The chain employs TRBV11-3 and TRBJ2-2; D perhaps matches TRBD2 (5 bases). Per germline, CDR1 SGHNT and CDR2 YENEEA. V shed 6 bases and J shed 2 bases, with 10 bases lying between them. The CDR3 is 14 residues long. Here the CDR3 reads CASSTGLNTGELFF. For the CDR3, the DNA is TGTGCCAGCAGTACCGGACTTAACACCGGGGAGCTGTTTTTT.

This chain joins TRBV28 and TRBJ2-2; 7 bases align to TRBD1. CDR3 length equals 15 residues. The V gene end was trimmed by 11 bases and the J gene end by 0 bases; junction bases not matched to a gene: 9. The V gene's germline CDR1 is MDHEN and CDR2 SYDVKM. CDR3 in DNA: TGTGCCGGATCCGGACAGGCGCCGAACACCGGGGAGCTGTTTTTT. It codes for CAGSGQAPNTGELFF.

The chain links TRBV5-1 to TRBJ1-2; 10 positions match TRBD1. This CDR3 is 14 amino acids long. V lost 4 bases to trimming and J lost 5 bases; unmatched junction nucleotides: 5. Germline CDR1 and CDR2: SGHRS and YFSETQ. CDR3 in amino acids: CASSPRQGAYGYTF. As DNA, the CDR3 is TGCGCCAGCAGCCCCCGACAGGGGGCTTATGGCTACACCTTC.

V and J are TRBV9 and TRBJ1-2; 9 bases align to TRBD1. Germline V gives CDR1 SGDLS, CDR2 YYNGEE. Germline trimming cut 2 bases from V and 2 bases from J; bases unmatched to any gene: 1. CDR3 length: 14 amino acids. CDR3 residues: CASSVGTGNYGYTF. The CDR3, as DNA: TGTGCCAGCAGCGTCGGGACAGGGAACTATGGCTACACCTTC.

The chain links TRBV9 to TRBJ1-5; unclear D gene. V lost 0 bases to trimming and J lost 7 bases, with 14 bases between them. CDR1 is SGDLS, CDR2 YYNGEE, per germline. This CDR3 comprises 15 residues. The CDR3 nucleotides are TGTGCCAGCAGCGTAGGATGGGGATGGGAACAGCCCCAGCATTTT. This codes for CASSVGWGWEQPQHF.

CDR3 bases: TGTGCCAGCAGCTTCGACCGACTAGCGGGATGGACCGGGGAGCTGTTTTTT. It specifies CASSFDRLAGWTGELFF. This sequence joins TRBV7-2 and TRBJ2-2; 11 positions match TRBD2. Germline V gives CDR1 SGHTA, CDR2 FQGNSA. The CDR3 consists of 17 residues. The V segment lost 3 bases and the J segment 5 bases; nucleotides outside the gene matches: 8.

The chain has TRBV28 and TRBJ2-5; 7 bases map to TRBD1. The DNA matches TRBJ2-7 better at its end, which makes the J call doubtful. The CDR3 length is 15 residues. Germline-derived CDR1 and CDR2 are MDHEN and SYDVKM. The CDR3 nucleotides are TGTGCCAGCAGTCCACGACAGGGCTACATCTACGAGCAGTACTTC. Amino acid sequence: CASSPRQGYIYEQYF.

The DNA of the CDR3 is TGTGCCAGTAGTATCACGGGGGGGCCCCTCGAGCAGTACTTC. As protein: CASSITGGPLEQYF. The V gene is TRBV19, the J gene TRBJ2-7, with TRBD2 matching 8 bases. The germline gives CDR1 LNHDA, CDR2 SQIVND (reference sequence). The CDR3 loop spans 14 amino acids. The V segment lost 3 bases and the J segment 6 bases; nucleotides outside the gene matches: 7.

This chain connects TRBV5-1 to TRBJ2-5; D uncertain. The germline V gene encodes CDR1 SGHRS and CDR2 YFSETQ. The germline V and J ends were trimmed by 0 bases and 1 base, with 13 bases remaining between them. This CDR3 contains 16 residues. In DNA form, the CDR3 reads TGCGCCAGCAGCTTGGTACCGACGCAGACCCAAGAGACCCAGTACTTC. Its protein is CASSLVPTQTQETQYF.

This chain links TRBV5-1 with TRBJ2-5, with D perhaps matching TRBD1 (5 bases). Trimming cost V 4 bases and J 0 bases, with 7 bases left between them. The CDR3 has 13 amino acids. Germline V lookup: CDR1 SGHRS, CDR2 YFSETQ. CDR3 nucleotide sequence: TGCGCCAGCAGCCTGGACAACCAAGAGACCCAGTACTTC. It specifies CASSLDNQETQYF.